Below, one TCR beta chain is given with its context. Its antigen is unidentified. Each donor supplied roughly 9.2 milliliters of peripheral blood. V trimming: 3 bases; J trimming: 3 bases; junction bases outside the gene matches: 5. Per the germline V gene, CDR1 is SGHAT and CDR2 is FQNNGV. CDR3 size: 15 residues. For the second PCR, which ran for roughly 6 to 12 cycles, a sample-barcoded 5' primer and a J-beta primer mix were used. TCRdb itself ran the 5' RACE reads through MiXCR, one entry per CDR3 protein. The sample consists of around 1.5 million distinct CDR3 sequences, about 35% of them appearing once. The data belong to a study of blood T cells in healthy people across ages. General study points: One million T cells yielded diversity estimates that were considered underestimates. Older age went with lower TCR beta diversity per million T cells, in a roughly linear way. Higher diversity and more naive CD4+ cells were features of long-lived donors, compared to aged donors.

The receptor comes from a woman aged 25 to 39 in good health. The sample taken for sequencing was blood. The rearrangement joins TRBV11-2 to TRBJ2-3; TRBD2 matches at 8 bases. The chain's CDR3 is CASSFAGLGTDTQYF. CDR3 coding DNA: TGTGCCAGCAGCTTCGCGGGACTAGGTACAGATACGCAGTATTTT. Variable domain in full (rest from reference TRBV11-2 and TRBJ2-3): EAGVAQSPRYKIIEKRQSVAFWCNPISGHATLYWYQQILGQGPKLLIQFQNNGVVDDSQLPKDRFSAERLKGVDSTLKIQPAKLEDSAVYLCASSFAGLGTDTQYFGPGTRLTVL.